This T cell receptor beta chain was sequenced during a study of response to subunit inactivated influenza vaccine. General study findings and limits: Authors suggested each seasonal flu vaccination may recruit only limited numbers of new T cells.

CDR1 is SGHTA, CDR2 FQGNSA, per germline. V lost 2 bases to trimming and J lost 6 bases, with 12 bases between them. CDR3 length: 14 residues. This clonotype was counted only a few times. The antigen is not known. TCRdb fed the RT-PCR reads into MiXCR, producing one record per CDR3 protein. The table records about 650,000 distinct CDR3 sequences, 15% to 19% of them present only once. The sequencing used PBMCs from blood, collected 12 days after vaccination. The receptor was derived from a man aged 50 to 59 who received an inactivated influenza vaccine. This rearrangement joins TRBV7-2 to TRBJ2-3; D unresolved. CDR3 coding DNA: TGTGCCAGCAGCTTAAATTATATCGGCGATACGCAGTATTTT. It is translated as CASSLNYIGDTQYF.